This T cell receptor beta chain was documented in a study of blood T cell repertoires in COVID-19. This clone has just one count. At the DNA level, this CDR3 is encoded by other sequences in the same sample as well. This table comes from immunoSEQ multiplex PCR, and its TCRdb copy is limited to in-frame clones, with some not included. The sample comprises fewer than 300,000 clones, 65% to 90% of which are singletons, and approximately 5.1% rests with the top ten. The TCR was taken from a man in his fifties or sixties with active or convalescent COVID-19. The sequencing sample was made of peripheral blood.

The CDR3 DNA is TGTGCCAGCAGCGTAGCTGGAGGAGAGACCCAGTACTTC. The encoded protein is CASSVAGGETQYF. This sequence joins TRBV9 and TRBJ2-5; the D gene is possibly TRBD2 (5 bases). The CDR3 is 13 residues long. Trimming pared 0 bases from V and 4 bases from J, leaving 7 bases between. Germline V lookup: CDR1 SGDLS, CDR2 YYNGEE.